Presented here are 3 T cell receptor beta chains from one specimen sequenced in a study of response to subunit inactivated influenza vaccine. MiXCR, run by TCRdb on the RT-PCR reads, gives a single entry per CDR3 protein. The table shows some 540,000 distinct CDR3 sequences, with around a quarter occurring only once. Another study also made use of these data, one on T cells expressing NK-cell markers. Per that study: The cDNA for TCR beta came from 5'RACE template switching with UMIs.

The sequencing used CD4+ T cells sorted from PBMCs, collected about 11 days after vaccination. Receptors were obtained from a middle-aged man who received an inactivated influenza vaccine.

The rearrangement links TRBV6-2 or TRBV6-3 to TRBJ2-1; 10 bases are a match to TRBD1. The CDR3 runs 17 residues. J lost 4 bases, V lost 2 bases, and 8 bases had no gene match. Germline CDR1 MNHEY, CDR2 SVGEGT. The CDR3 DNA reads TGTGCCAGCAGTTACACTCGAGGGACAGGGGATTACAATGAGCAGTTCTTC. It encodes CASSYTRGTGDYNEQFF.

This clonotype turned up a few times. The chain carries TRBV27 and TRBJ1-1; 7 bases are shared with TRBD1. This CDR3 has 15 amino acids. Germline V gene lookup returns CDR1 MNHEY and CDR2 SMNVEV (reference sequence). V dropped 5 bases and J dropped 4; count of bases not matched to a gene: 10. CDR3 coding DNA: TGTGCCAGCAGTGTCAAACAGGGGTGGGGCACTGAAGCTTTCTTT. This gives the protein CASSVKQGWGTEAFF.

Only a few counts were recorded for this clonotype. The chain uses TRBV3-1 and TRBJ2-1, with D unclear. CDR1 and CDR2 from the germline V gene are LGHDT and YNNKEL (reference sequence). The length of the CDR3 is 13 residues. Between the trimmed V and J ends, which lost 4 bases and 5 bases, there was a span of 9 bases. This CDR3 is CASSPFRNNEQFF. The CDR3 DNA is TGTGCCAGCAGCCCCTTCCGGAACAATGAGCAGTTCTTC.